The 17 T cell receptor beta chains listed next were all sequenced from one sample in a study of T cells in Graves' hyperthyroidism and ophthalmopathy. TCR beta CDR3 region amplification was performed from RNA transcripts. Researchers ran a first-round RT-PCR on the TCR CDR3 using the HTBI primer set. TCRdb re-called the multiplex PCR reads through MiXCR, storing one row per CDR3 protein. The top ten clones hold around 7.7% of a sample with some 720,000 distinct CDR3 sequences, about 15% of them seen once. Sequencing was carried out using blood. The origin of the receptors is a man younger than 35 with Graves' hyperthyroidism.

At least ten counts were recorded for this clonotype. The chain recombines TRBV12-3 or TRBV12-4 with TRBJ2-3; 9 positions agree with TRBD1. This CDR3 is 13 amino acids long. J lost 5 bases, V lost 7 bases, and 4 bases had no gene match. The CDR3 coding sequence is TGTGCCAGCAACAGGGGGCTCCGAGATACGCAGTATTTT. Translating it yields CASNRGLRDTQYF.

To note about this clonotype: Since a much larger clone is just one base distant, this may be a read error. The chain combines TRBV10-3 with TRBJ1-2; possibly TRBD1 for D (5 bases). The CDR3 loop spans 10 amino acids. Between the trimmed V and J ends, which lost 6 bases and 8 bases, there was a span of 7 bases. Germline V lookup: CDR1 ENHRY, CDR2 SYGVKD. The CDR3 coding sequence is TGTGCCATCAGGGGGGAAGGCTACACCTTC. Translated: CAIRGEGYTF.

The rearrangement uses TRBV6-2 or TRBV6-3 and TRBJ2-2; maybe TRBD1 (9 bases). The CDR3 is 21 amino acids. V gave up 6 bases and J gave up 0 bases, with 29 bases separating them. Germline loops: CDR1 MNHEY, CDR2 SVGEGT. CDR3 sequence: CASSAWDRVKAGDPNTGELFF. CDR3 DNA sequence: TGTGCCAGCAGCGCATGGGACAGGGTGAAAGCGGGAGACCCGAACACCGGGGAGCTGTTTTTT.

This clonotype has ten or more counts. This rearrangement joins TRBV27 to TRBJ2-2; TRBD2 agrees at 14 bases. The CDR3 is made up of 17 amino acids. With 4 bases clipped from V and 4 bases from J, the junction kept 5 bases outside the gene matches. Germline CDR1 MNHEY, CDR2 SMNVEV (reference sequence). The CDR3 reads CASSSGLAGGTTGELFF. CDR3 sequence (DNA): TGTGCCAGCAGTTCCGGACTAGCGGGAGGCACCACCGGGGAGCTGTTTTTT.

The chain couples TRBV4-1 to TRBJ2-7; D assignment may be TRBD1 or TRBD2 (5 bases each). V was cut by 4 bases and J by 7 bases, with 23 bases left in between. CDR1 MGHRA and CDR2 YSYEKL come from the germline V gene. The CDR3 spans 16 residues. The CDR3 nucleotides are TGCGCCAGCAGCCTGGGGACCAGGCAGGACGATGGGGAGCAGTACTTC. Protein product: CASSLGTRQDDGEQYF.

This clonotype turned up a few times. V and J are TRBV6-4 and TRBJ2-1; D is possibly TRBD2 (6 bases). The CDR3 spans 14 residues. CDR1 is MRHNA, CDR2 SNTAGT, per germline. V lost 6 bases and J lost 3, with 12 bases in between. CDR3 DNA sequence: TGTGCCAGCAGCGTGGCTAGCGACTACAATGAGCAGTTCTTC. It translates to CASSVASDYNEQFF.

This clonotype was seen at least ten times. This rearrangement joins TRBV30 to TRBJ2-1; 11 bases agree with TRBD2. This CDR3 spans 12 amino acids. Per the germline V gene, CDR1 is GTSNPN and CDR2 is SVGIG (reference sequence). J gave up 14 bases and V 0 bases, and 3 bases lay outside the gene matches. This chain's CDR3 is CAWSVGSGREFF. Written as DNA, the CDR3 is TGTGCCTGGAGTGTCGGTAGCGGGAGGGAGTTCTTC.

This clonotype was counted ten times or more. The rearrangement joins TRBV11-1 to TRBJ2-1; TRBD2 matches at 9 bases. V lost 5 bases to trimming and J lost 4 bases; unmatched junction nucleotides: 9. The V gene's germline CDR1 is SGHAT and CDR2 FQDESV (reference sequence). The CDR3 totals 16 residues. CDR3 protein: CASSVRGSGRYNEQFF. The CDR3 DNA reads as TGTGCCAGCAGCGTCCGGGGTAGCGGGAGATACAATGAGCAGTTCTTC.

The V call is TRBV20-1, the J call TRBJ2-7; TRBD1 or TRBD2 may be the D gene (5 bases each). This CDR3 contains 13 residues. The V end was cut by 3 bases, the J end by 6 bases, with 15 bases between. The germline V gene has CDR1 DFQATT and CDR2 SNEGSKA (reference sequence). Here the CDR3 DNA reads TGCAGTGCTAGGGCGCGGGTTGGGGCCGAGCAGTACTTC. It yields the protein CSARARVGAEQYF.

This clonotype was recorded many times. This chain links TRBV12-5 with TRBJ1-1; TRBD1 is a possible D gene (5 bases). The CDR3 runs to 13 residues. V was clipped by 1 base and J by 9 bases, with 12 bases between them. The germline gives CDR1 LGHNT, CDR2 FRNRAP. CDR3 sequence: CASGLGVWGKAFF. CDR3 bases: TGTGCTAGTGGTTTGGGGGTCTGGGGCAAAGCTTTCTTT.

The CDR3: CSARDRRHASTDTQYF. The CDR3 bases are TGCAGTGCTAGAGATAGAAGACACGCGAGCACAGATACGCAGTATTTT. The chain carries TRBV20-1 and TRBJ2-3; no clear D gene. Looked up from germline, CDR1 is DFQATT and CDR2 is SNEGSKA (reference sequence). Trimming took off 0 bases at V and 0 bases at J, with 13 bases between the two ends. There are 16 residues in the CDR3.

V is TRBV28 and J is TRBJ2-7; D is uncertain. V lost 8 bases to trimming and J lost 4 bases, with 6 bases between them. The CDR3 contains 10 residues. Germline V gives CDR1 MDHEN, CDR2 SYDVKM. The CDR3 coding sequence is TGTGCCAGCCCTCCATACGAGCAGTACTTC. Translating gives CASPPYEQYF. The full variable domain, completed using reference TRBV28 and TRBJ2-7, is DVKVTQSSRYLVKRTGEKVFLECVQDMDHENMFWYRQDPGLGLRLIYFSYDVKMKEKGDIPEGYSVSREKKERFSLILESASTNQTSMYLCASPPYEQYFGPGTRLTVT.

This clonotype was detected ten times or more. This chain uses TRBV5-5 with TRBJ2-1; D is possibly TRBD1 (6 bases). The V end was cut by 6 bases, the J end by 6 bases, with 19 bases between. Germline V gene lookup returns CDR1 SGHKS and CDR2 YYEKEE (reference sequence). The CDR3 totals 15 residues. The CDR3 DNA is TGTGCCAGCACCCTCGGCTTGGAGACAGGCAATGAGCAGTTCTTC. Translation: CASTLGLETGNEQFF.

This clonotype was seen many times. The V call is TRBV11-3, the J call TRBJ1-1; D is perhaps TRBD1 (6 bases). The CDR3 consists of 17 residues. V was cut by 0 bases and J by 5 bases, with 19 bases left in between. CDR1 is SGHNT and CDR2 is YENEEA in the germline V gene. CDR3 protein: CASSLDRFGQMGTEAFF. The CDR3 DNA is TGTGCCAGCAGCTTAGATCGTTTCGGACAGATGGGGACTGAAGCTTTCTTT.

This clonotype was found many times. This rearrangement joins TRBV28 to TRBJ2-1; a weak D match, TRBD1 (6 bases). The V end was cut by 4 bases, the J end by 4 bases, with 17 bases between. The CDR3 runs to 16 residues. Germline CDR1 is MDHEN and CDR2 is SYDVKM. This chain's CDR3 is CASSYPPQGTYNEQFF. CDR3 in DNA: TGTGCCAGCAGTTATCCCCCCCAGGGGACATACAATGAGCAGTTCTTC.

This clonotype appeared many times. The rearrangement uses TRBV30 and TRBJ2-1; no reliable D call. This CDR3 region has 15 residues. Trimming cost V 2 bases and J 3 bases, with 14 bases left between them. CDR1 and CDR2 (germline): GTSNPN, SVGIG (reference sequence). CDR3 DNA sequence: TGTGCCTGGAGTCGCACTTTCAGTTACTACAATGAGCAGTTCTTC. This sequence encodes CAWSRTFSYYNEQFF.

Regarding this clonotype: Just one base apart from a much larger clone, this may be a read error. CDR3 in amino acids: CASRVGQDQPQHF. The CDR3 DNA is TGTGCCAGCAGAGTAGGACAGGATCAGCCCCAGCATTTT. The rearrangement links TRBV9 to TRBJ1-5; 7 bases map to TRBD1. The CDR3 loop spans 13 amino acids. Germline assignment: CDR1 SGDLS and CDR2 YYNGEE.